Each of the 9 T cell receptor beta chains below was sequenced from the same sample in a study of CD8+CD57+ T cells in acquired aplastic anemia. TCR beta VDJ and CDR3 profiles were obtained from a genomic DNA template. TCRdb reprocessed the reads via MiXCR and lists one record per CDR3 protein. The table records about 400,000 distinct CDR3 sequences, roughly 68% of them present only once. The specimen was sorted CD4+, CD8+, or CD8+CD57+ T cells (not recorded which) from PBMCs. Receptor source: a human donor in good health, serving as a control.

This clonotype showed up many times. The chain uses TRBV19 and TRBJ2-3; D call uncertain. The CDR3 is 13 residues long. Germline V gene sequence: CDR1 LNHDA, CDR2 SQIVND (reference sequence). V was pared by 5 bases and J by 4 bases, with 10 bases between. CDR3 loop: CASSLSLPDTQYF. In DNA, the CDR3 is TGTGCCAGTAGTCTCTCCCTCCCAGATACGCAGTATTTT. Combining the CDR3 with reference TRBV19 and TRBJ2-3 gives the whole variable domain DGGITQSPKYLFRKEGQNVTLSCEQNLNHDAMYWYRQDPGQGLRLIYYSQIVNDFQKGDIAEGYSVSREKKESFPLTVTSAQKNPTAFYLCASSLSLPDTQYFGPGTRLTVL.

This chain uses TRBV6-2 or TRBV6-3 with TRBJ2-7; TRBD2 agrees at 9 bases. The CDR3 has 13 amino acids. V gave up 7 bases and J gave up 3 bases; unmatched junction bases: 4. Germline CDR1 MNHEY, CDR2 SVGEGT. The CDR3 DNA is TGTGCCAGCACAAAGACTAGCGGCTACGAGCAGTACTTC. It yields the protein CASTKTSGYEQYF.

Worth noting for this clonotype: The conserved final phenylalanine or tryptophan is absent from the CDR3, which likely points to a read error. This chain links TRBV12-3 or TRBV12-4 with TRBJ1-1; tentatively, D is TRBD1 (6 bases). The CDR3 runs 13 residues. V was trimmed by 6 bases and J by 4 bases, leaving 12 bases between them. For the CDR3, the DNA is TGTGCCAGCAGCTTGGGGGCGGGCACTGAAGCTTTCTCT. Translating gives CASSLGAGTEAFS.

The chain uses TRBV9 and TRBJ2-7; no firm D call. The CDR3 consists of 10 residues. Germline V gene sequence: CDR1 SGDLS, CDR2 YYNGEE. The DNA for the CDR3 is TGTGCCAGCGGCGCGGCGGCGGAGCACGTC. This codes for CASGAAAEHV.

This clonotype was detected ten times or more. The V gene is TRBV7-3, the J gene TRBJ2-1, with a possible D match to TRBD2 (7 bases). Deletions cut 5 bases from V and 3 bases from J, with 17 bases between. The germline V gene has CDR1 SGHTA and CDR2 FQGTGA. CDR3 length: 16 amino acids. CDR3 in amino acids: CASSPRGRGDYNEQFF. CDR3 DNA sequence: TGTGCCAGCAGCCCCCGAGGGAGGGGGGACTACAATGAGCAGTTCTTC.

The CDR3, as DNA: TGTGCCAGCAGCTACAGTGGGGAAGGTCAGCCCCAGCATTTT. Its translation is CASSYSGEGQPQHF. The chain employs TRBV12-3 or TRBV12-4 and TRBJ1-5; D is undetermined. Trimming removed 6 bases at V and 6 bases at J, with 15 bases between. The CDR3 has 14 residues.

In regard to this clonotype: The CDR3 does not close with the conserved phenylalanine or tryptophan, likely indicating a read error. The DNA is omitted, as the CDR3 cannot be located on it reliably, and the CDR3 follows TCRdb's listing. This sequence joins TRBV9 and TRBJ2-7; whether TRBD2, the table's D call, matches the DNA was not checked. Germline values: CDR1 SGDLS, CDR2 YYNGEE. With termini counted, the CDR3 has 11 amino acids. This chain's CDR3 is CASSVGLEGCY.

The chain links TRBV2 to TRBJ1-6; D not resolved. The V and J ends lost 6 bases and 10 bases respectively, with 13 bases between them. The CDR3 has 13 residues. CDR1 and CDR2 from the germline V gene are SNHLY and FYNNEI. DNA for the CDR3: TGTGCCAGCAGCTTCGCGCCCCCCTCACCCCTCCACTTT. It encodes CASSFAPPSPLHF.

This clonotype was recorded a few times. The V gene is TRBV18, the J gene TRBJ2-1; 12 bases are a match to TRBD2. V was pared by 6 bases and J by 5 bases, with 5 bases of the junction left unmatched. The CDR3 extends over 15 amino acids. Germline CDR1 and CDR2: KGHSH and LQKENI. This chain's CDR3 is CASSLRLAGDNEQFF. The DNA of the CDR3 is TGTGCCAGCTCTCTAAGACTAGCGGGGGACAATGAGCAGTTCTTC.